This T cell receptor beta chain was captured by sequencing in a study of blood T cell repertoires in COVID-19. Study background: Specimens from acute and convalescent COVID-19 originated in the United States, Italy and Spain.

This clone came up once. In the study's own analysis: Reference gene primer amplification yielded estimated nucleated cell counts. The table came from immunoSEQ multiplex PCR; TCRdb's copy has only in-frame clones and leaves some out. V, J and clone size are taken as reported in that table, and D and trimming were inferred from the DNA itself. This table has approximately 480,000 clones, around 90% appearing once. Germline CDR1 reads KGHSH; CDR2 reads LQKENI. The CDR3 is made up of 13 amino acids. V shed 6 bases and J 3 bases; nucleotides not matched to a gene: 3. Cohort allocation depended upon clinical history that participants reported.

What was sequenced was PBMCs or T cells enriched from blood (not recorded which). The chain has TRBV18 and TRBJ2-3, with TRBD2 matching 7 bases. This receptor was obtained from a woman aged 18-29 years who had recovered from COVID-19. The CDR3 loop reads CASSAGGTDTQYF. In DNA form, the CDR3 reads TGTGCCAGCTCTGCCGGGGGGACAGATACGCAGTATTTT.